This is a list of T cell receptor beta chains from one sample in a study of blood T cell repertoires in COVID-19. The method was immunoSEQ multiplex PCR; TCRdb's version includes in-frame clones alone and lacks a portion of them. The sample has more than 45,000 clones; around nine tenths are singletons. The sequencing input was peripheral blood. The receptors come from a man aged 55 to 70 with active or convalescent COVID-19. CDR3s include the opening cysteine and the closing phenylalanine or tryptophan. Fields, in order: J gene, D gene, V gene, clone size, CDR3 protein, CDR3 DNA. The D gene is left open where the match is weak. Not all rows give a size; the values are once, few, many and, for expanded clones, a class.

j_call: TRBJ2-3; d_call: TRBD2; v_call: TRBV5-4; clone_size: -; cdr3_aa: CASRMIAGESITDTQYF; cdr3_nt: TGTGCCAGCAGGATGATAGCGGGGGAATCGATCACAGATACGCAGTATTTT
j_call: TRBJ1-1; d_call: -; v_call: TRBV9; clone_size: -; cdr3_aa: CASSVAGGGVNTEAFF; cdr3_nt: TGTGCCAGCAGCGTAGCGGGGGGAGGGGTGAACACTGAAGCTTTCTTT
j_call: TRBJ1-1; d_call: TRBD1; v_call: TRBV20-1; clone_size: -; cdr3_aa: CSASAPPGTEPRGAFF; cdr3_nt: TGCAGTGCTAGTGCCCCACCCGGGACAGAGCCCAGGGGAGCTTTCTTT
j_call: TRBJ1-2; d_call: -; v_call: TRBV7-9; clone_size: -; cdr3_aa: CASSLTGYGYTF; cdr3_nt: TGTGCCAGCAGCTTAACAGGGTATGGCTACACCTTC
j_call: TRBJ1-2; d_call: -; v_call: TRBV6-5; clone_size: few; cdr3_aa: CASSPYSGGYTF; cdr3_nt: TGTGCCAGCAGTCCGTACTCGGGTGGCTACACCTTC
j_call: TRBJ2-3; d_call: -; v_call: TRBV5-1; clone_size: -; cdr3_aa: CASSLVAESTDTQYF; cdr3_nt: TGCGCCAGCAGCTTGGTAGCGGAGAGCACAGATACGCAGTATTTT
j_call: TRBJ2-7; d_call: TRBD2; v_call: TRBV12-3/TRBV12-4; clone_size: -; cdr3_aa: CATGGGYEQYF; cdr3_nt: TGTGCCACCGGGGGGGGCTACGAGCAGTACTTC
j_call: TRBJ1-2; d_call: -; v_call: TRBV7-2; clone_size: -; cdr3_aa: CASSPLGRNYGYTF; cdr3_nt: TGTGCCAGCAGCCCCCTAGGCCGTAACTATGGCTACACCTTC
j_call: TRBJ1-4; d_call: -; v_call: TRBV28; clone_size: -; cdr3_aa: CASGRGLINEKLFF; cdr3_nt: TGTGCCAGTGGGCGGGGTCTAATTAATGAAAAACTGTTTTTT
j_call: TRBJ2-7; d_call: -; v_call: TRBV7-9; clone_size: -; cdr3_aa: CASSRGTYEQYF; cdr3_nt: TGTGCCAGCAGCCGGGGTACCTACGAGCAGTACTTC
j_call: TRBJ2-1; d_call: TRBD2; v_call: TRBV19; clone_size: -; cdr3_aa: CASSGIAGADFYEQFF; cdr3_nt: TGTGCCAGTAGTGGAATAGCGGGGGCTGACTTCTATGAGCAGTTCTTC
j_call: TRBJ2-3; d_call: -; v_call: TRBV9; clone_size: -; cdr3_aa: CASSADWGGPDTQYF; cdr3_nt: TGTGCCAGCAGCGCTGATTGGGGGGGGCCCGATACGCAGTATTTT
j_call: TRBJ2-2; d_call: TRBD1; v_call: TRBV28; clone_size: -; cdr3_aa: CASNSPQGALTGELFF; cdr3_nt: TGTGCCAGCAATTCCCCCCAGGGGGCGTTAACCGGGGAGCTGTTTTTT